This entry lists 15 T cell receptor beta chains sequenced from one sample in a study of patients and donors after allogeneic stem cell transplantation. From the RT-PCR reads, TCRdb called clonotypes with MiXCR, one entry per CDR3 protein. The sample records more than 850,000 distinct CDR3 sequences, around 17% being singletons. Sequencing used blood, either unsorted or a sorted T cell fraction (not recorded which). The receptors here all came from a human donor who was either an allogeneic HSCT recipient or a stem cell or donor lymphocyte infusion donor (not recorded which). It is not recorded whose cells these are; they may come from a transplant donor.

This clonotype was seen only a few times. The chain joins TRBV18 to TRBJ2-7; D uncertain. Between the trimmed V and J ends, which lost 0 bases and 0 bases, there was a span of 9 bases. Germline lookup yields CDR1 KGHSH and CDR2 LQKENI. The length of the CDR3 is 15 residues. The chain's CDR3 is CASSPPQFLSYEQYF. As DNA, the CDR3 is TGTGCCAGCTCACCACCGCAGTTCCTCTCCTACGAGCAGTACTTC.

This clonotype was seen more than once but under ten times. The chain links TRBV7-9 to TRBJ2-1; tentative D call: TRBD2 (5 bases). CDR1 is SEHNR and CDR2 is FQNEAQ in the germline V gene (reference sequence). The V end lost 4 bases, the J end lost 3 bases, and 13 bases lay between the germline ends. The CDR3 covers 15 residues. CDR3 DNA sequence: TGTGCCAGCAGCTACGGGATCCTAATCTACAATGAGCAGTTCTTC. Encoded protein: CASSYGILIYNEQFF.

This clonotype occurred a few times. The V gene is TRBV7-3, the J gene TRBJ1-1, with no clear D. From germline, CDR1 is SGHTA and CDR2 FQGTGA. This CDR3 region has 12 residues. Trimming removed 2 bases at V and 8 bases at J, with 9 bases between. CDR3 sequence reads: CASSLGFFEAFF. In DNA, the CDR3 is TGTGCCAGCAGCTTAGGCTTCTTCGAAGCTTTCTTT.

The chain uses TRBV5-1 and TRBJ2-7; the D is unclear. Germline-derived CDR1 and CDR2 are SGHRS and YFSETQ. V dropped 5 bases and J dropped 5 bases, with 14 bases sitting between them. The CDR3 runs to 13 residues. The CDR3 bases are TGCGCCAGCAGTCCCAGTAGAGGCGACGAGCAGTACTTC. Translating it yields CASSPSRGDEQYF.

The rearrangement links TRBV4-1 to TRBJ1-1, with D possibly matching TRBD1 (5 bases). CDR1 and CDR2 (germline): MGHRA, YSYEKL. The CDR3 length is 15 residues. V lost 4 bases and J 5 bases, leaving 17 bases between the germline ends. CDR3 loop: CASSREPAGVTEAFF. In DNA, the CDR3 is TGCGCCAGCAGCCGTGAGCCAGCGGGGGTAACTGAAGCTTTCTTT.

This clonotype has a handful of counts. The genes are TRBV4-3 and TRBJ1-1; maybe TRBD1 (6 bases). CDR1 and CDR2 from the germline V gene are LGHNA and YSLEER. The CDR3 is 15 residues long. V shed 0 bases and J shed 5 bases, with 13 bases lying between them. In nucleotides, the CDR3 is TGCGCCAGCAGCCAAGATCGTCAGAGGGGGACTGAAGCTTTCTTT. Residues: CASSQDRQRGTEAFF.

The chain has TRBV6-1 and TRBJ1-2; D gene ambiguous. The CDR3 length is 15 residues. V gave up 5 bases and J gave up 5 bases, with 18 bases separating them. The V gene's germline CDR1 is MNHNS and CDR2 SASEGT. CDR3 nucleotide sequence: TGTGCCAGCAGTCGTACGGACGGGGATATTTATGGCTACACCTTC. Translation gives CASSRTDGDIYGYTF.

This clonotype has only a few counts. This chain links TRBV27 with TRBJ1-2; 7 positions match TRBD1. Germline CDR1 MNHEY, CDR2 SMNVEV (reference sequence). V was pared by 3 bases and J by 3 bases, with 7 bases of the junction left unmatched. This CDR3 contains 15 residues. For the CDR3, the DNA is TGTGCCAGCAGTTTCAGTGAGGGGGCCCACTATGGCTACACCTTC. Amino acids: CASSFSEGAHYGYTF.

In this sample, this clonotype turned up a few times. V usage is TRBV20-1 and J usage is TRBJ1-6; TRBD1 agrees at 8 bases. V shed 0 bases, J shed 8 bases, and the junction held 3 bases outside the gene matches. The CDR3 length is 14 residues. CDR1 and CDR2 (germline): DFQATT, SNEGSKA (reference sequence). The CDR3 is CSARDGQGDSPLHF. CDR3 bases: TGCAGTGCTAGAGATGGACAGGGAGATTCACCCCTCCACTTT.

V usage is TRBV6-1 and J usage is TRBJ1-5, with 8 nucleotides matching TRBD1. The V gene end was trimmed by 11 bases and the J gene end by 7 bases; junction bases not matched to a gene: 10. CDR1 is MNHNS and CDR2 is SASEGT in the germline V gene. This CDR3 has 13 residues. DNA for the CDR3: TGTGCCGTTTCCTCAGGGGGCAGGCAGCCCCAGCATTTT. Translating gives CAVSSGGRQPQHF.

This clonotype was detected a few times. The chain employs TRBV27 and TRBJ1-2, with TRBD1 as a possible D gene (5 bases). Germline-derived CDR1 and CDR2 are MNHEY and SMNVEV (reference sequence). V was cut by 5 bases and J by 5 bases, with 12 bases left in between. The CDR3 is 13 amino acids. The CDR3 DNA follows: TGTGCCAGCAGTACAAGACAGCTTTATGGCTACACCTTC. Protein sequence: CASSTRQLYGYTF.

This chain joins TRBV11-1 and TRBJ2-6, with D possibly being TRBD1 (5 bases). Trimming took 5 bases from V and 1 from J, leaving 9 bases between them. Germline-derived CDR1 and CDR2 are SGHAT and FQDESV (reference sequence). This CDR3 has 15 amino acids. This chain's CDR3 is CASSPTVSGANVLTF. In nucleotides, the CDR3 is TGTGCCAGCAGCCCGACAGTTTCTGGGGCCAACGTCCTGACTTTC.

As regards this clonotype: One end of the junction does not line up with germline, which may come from a read error. The V call is TRBV3-1, the J call TRBJ2-1, with TRBD2 as a possible D gene (6 bases). In germline, CDR1 is LGHDT, CDR2 YNNKEL (reference sequence). The CDR3 totals 15 residues. Here the CDR3 DNA reads TGTGCCAGCAGCCAAAACTGGGACTCCCACAATGAGCAGTTCTTC. Encoded protein: CASSQNWDSHNEQFF.

The gene calls are TRBV5-6 and TRBJ1-3; tentatively, D is TRBD1 (5 bases). CDR3 length: 16 residues. The V end was cut by 7 bases, the J end by 0 bases, with 17 bases between. Germline V gives CDR1 SGHDT, CDR2 YYEEEE. CDR3 nucleotide sequence: TGTGCCAGCGCTCTACGCGGACACGGCTCTGGAAACACCATATATTTT. As protein: CASALRGHGSGNTIYF.

This clonotype was seen just once. The chain employs TRBV5-1 and TRBJ2-7; tentatively, D is TRBD1 (5 bases). CDR1 and CDR2 from the germline V gene are SGHRS and YFSETQ. Trimming shortened V by 4 bases and J by 7 bases, and 21 bases separated the two germline ends. The CDR3 consists of 15 residues. The CDR3 spells CASSGPSGQGGEQYF. DNA for the CDR3: TGCGCCAGCAGCGGGCCCAGTGGGCAGGGTGGGGAGCAGTACTTC.